This section outlines one TCR beta chain sequence together with its context. These data originate in a study of blood T cells in healthy people across ages. A J-beta primer mix and a sample-barcoded 5' primer were used in a second PCR of about 7 to 11 cycles. TCRdb reprocessed the 5' RACE reads via MiXCR and lists one record per CDR3 protein. The sample has more than 500,000 distinct CDR3 sequences, about 26% seen once. Trimming stripped 1 base from V and 0 bases from J, with 11 bases between. CDR3 length: 16 residues. Germline V lookup: CDR1 SGHTA, CDR2 FQGNSA. Sequencing input: blood. The source is a woman aged 70 to 79 in good health. The chain recombines TRBV7-2 with TRBJ2-3; D remains unclear. The CDR3 spells CASSLVAISSTDTQYF. The CDR3, as DNA: TGTGCCAGCAGCTTAGTCGCCATTTCTAGCACAGATACGCAGTATTTT.